These 25 T cell receptor beta chains share one sample of origin, sequenced in a study of T cells in Graves' hyperthyroidism and ophthalmopathy. TCR beta CDR3 sequences were amplified from RNA transcripts. Researchers ran a first-round RT-PCR on the TCR CDR3 using the HTBI primer set. Using its own MiXCR run on the multiplex PCR reads, TCRdb lists one record per CDR3 protein. The sample holds hundreds of thousands of distinct CDR3 sequences, around 16% seen once. Sequencing was performed on blood. Source of these receptors: a man aged 40-55 years with Graves' hyperthyroidism.

The table lists this clonotype with many counts. The chain employs TRBV7-3 and TRBJ2-3; possibly TRBD1 or TRBD2 for D (5 bases each). CDR3 length: 15 residues. Germline CDR1 SGHTA, CDR2 FQGTGA. Trimming shortened V by 5 bases and J by 1 base, and 13 bases separated the two germline ends. CDR3 bases: TGTGCCAGCAGCCCTCTACCGGGGCGCACAGATACGCAGTATTTT. This sequence encodes CASSPLPGRTDTQYF.

This clonotype was found many times. This chain joins TRBV20-1 and TRBJ2-2; TRBD2 aligns across 7 bases. This CDR3 has 14 residues. J lost 1 base, V lost 6 bases, and 5 bases had no gene match. Germline assignment: CDR1 DFQATT and CDR2 SNEGSKA (reference sequence). CDR3 nucleotide sequence: TGCAGTGCGCGGCCGGGGGGGAACACCGGGGAGCTGTTTTTT. Translating it yields CSARPGGNTGELFF.

The sample holds a few counts of this clonotype. V usage is TRBV10-3 and J usage is TRBJ2-2, with D possibly TRBD2 on 5 matching bases. Trimming took 4 bases from V and 7 from J, leaving 13 bases between them. This CDR3 is 14 amino acids long. Germline-derived CDR1 and CDR2 are ENHRY and SYGVKD. CDR3 amino acids: CAISGPSRGGELFF. The CDR3 nucleotides read TGTGCCATCAGTGGCCCTAGCCGTGGCGGGGAGCTGTTTTTT.

This clonotype was counted at least ten times. The rearrangement joins TRBV7-2 to TRBJ2-4, with 8 bases lining up with TRBD1. CDR1 is SGHTA, CDR2 FQGNSA, per germline. The J segment lost 9 bases and the V segment lost 5 bases, leaving 15 bases of the junction unmatched. The CDR3 sequence is 16 residues long. CDR3 amino acids: CASSPPWTGRGGIQYF. The CDR3 nucleotides read TGTGCCAGCAGCCCCCCCTGGACAGGGAGAGGGGGCATTCAGTACTTC.

This clonotype was counted many times. The rearrangement links TRBV28 to TRBJ2-2, with 9 bases lining up with TRBD2. Germline V gene lookup returns CDR1 MDHEN and CDR2 SYDVKM. CDR3 length equals 16 residues. The V gene end was trimmed by 3 bases and the J gene end by 5 bases; junction bases not matched to a gene: 7. As DNA, the CDR3 is TGTGCCAGCAGTTTCTATGCTAGCGGGGTGACCGGGGAGCTGTTTTTT. This gives the protein CASSFYASGVTGELFF.

This clonotype has more than one count but fewer than ten. The V gene is TRBV4-3, the J gene TRBJ1-4, with D maybe TRBD1 (5 bases). The CDR3 spans 17 residues. Trimming shortened V by 4 bases and J by 1 base, and 16 bases separated the two germline ends. Germline V gives CDR1 LGHNA, CDR2 YSLEER. The CDR3 nucleotides read TGCGCCAGCAGCCGCCGCCGGGGGGGGGTAACTAATGAAAAACTGTTTTTT. Its protein product is CASSRRRGGVTNEKLFF.

The gene calls are TRBV20-1 and TRBJ2-1; 10 bases agree with TRBD2. There are 18 residues in the CDR3. Germline CDR1 is DFQATT and CDR2 is SNEGSKA (reference sequence). Unmatched junction bases numbered 12, after V lost 4 bases and J lost 0 bases. The CDR3 nucleotides read TGCAGTGCTAACGGCGGACTAGCGGAGGCGAGCTCCTACAATGAGCAGTTCTTC. It yields the protein CSANGGLAEASSYNEQFF.

In its sample, this clonotype was seen many times. This chain joins TRBV2 and TRBJ2-2; perhaps TRBD1 as D (5 bases). The CDR3 has 12 amino acids. Trimming cost V 3 bases and J 12 bases, with 11 bases left between them. Germline CDR1 SNHLY, CDR2 FYNNEI. The CDR3 is CASSDRAVKLFF. Here the CDR3 DNA reads TGTGCCAGCAGTGACAGGGCGGTTAAGCTGTTTTTT. Combining the CDR3 with reference TRBV2 and TRBJ2-2 gives the whole variable domain EPEVTQTPSHQVTQMGQEVILRCVPISNHLYFYWYRQILGQKVEFLVSFYNNEISEKSEIFDDQFSVERPDGSNFTLKIRSTKLEDSAMYFCASSDRAVKLFFGEGSRLTVL.

There are many counts of this clonotype. V and J are TRBV29-1 and TRBJ2-1; TRBD2 matches 9 bases. Germline V gene data show CDR1 as SQVTM and CDR2 as ANQGSEA. V gave up 8 bases and J gave up 6 bases; unmatched junction bases: 11. This CDR3 comprises 14 residues. The CDR3 bases are TGCAGCCCCGGGGGGCCAGCGGGGGGCAATGAGCAGTTCTTC. This sequence encodes CSPGGPAGGNEQFF.

At least ten counts were recorded for this clonotype. The chain uses TRBV10-3 and TRBJ1-4; no clear D. Germline lookup yields CDR1 ENHRY and CDR2 SYGVKD. This CDR3 is 13 amino acids long. The V and J ends lost 0 bases and 6 bases respectively, with 5 bases between them. CDR3 nucleotide sequence: TGTGCCATCAGTGAGTCGACGGATGAAAAACTGTTTTTT. Translated, it gives CAISESTDEKLFF.

This clonotype was seen many times. The chain has TRBV24-1 and TRBJ2-3; 9 bases agree with TRBD2. Germline V gene data show CDR1 as KGHDR and CDR2 as SFDVKD. Unmatched junction bases numbered 8, after V lost 3 bases and J lost 2 bases. The CDR3 totals 17 residues. CDR3 loop: CATSDAGGNSPTDTQYF. The CDR3 DNA sequence: TGTGCCACCAGTGATGCGGGGGGGAACTCCCCCACAGATACGCAGTATTTT.

J is TRBJ2-3 and V is TRBV7-9; TRBD2 matches 10 bases. V lost 5 bases, J lost 1 base, and 3 bases stayed unmatched. The CDR3 loop spans 15 amino acids. CDR1 and CDR2 (germline): SEHNR, FQNEAQ (reference sequence). The CDR3 sequence is CASSQGTSGTDTQYF. Here the CDR3 DNA reads TGTGCCAGCAGCCAAGGGACTAGCGGCACAGATACGCAGTATTTT.

This clonotype was observed many times. The rearrangement joins TRBV18 to TRBJ1-1; TRBD1 agrees at 9 bases. Losses at the gene ends were 4 bases for V and 3 bases for J; bases not matched to a gene: 6. Germline V gene data show CDR1 as KGHSH and CDR2 as LQKENI. This CDR3 has 15 amino acids. CDR3 in DNA: TGTGCCAGCTCACTGCGACAGGGGGATCACACTGAAGCTTTCTTT. Its translation: CASSLRQGDHTEAFF.

This clonotype was counted ten times or more. J is TRBJ1-5 and V is TRBV3-1; tentatively, D is TRBD1 (5 bases). With 4 bases removed from V and 5 bases from J, the gap between germline ends came to 6 bases. Looked up from germline, CDR1 is LGHDT and CDR2 is YNNKEL (reference sequence). The CDR3 extends over 12 amino acids. CDR3 DNA: TGTGCCAGCAGCCGGGGGGATCAGCCCCAGCATTTT. Translated: CASSRGDQPQHF.

This clonotype was found many times. The chain is built from TRBV7-3 and TRBJ2-7, with a weak D call TRBD2 (5 bases). CDR3 size: 13 residues. Germline assignment: CDR1 SGHTA and CDR2 FQGTGA. Trimming took off 5 bases at V and 7 bases at J, with 15 bases between the two ends. The CDR3 region is CASSIQVTGEQYF. DNA for the CDR3: TGTGCCAGCAGCATCCAAGTGACGGGAGAGCAGTACTTC.

This clonotype was seen many times. The chain employs TRBV4-1 and TRBJ1-2; 7 bases match TRBD1. From germline, CDR1 is MGHRA and CDR2 YSYEKL. CDR3 size: 16 residues. V lost 4 bases, J lost 5 bases, and 13 bases stayed unmatched. The CDR3 loop is CASSRVGTDQAYGYTF. DNA of the CDR3: TGCGCCAGCAGCCGGGTCGGGACAGATCAAGCTTATGGCTACACCTTC.

The table lists this clonotype with many counts. The rearrangement joins TRBV30 to TRBJ2-3; D unclear. V was clipped by 0 bases and J by 12 bases, with 10 bases between them. The CDR3 consists of 11 residues. Germline CDR1 GTSNPN, CDR2 SVGIG (reference sequence). The CDR3 DNA reads TGTGCCTGGAGTGTTGCGGACCATCAGTATTTT. Residues: CAWSVADHQYF.

This clonotype was observed a handful of times. The gene calls are TRBV24-1 and TRBJ2-3, with 8 nucleotides matching TRBD1. The CDR3 contains 15 residues. Per the germline V gene, CDR1 is KGHDR and CDR2 is SFDVKD. V gave up 0 bases and J gave up 6 bases; unmatched junction bases: 4. CDR3 loop: CATSDLVRTGDTQYF. DNA for the CDR3: TGTGCCACCAGTGATTTGGTCAGGACAGGGGATACGCAGTATTTT.

The table lists this clonotype with many counts. The chain combines TRBV20-1 with TRBJ2-1; 9 positions match TRBD2. Per the germline V gene, CDR1 is DFQATT and CDR2 is SNEGSKA (reference sequence). V dropped 5 bases and J dropped 6; count of bases not matched to a gene: 8. This CDR3 region has 14 residues. The DNA for the CDR3 is TGCAGTGCTTCCTACGGGACTAGCACCAATGAGCAGTTCTTC. The encoded protein is CSASYGTSTNEQFF.

V is TRBV27 and J is TRBJ2-5; 11 nucleotides agree with TRBD2. The germline V gene has CDR1 MNHEY and CDR2 SMNVEV (reference sequence). The CDR3 has 19 amino acids. V dropped 7 bases and J dropped 0; count of bases not matched to a gene: 16. CDR3 DNA: TGTGCCAGCACAAGGGCGGGCCTAGCGGGGGGCCATAACCAAGAGACCCAGTACTTC. It codes for CASTRAGLAGGHNQETQYF.

The table lists this clonotype with many counts. This chain links TRBV20-1 with TRBJ2-5, with 7 bases lining up with TRBD2. The CDR3 has 17 amino acids. Trimming cost V 3 bases and J 7 bases; bases outside gene matches: 20. Germline V gives CDR1 DFQATT, CDR2 SNEGSKA (reference sequence). The CDR3 DNA reads as TGCAGTGCTAGGGCGACTAGCTCTTCCCTTGGGGGTCGGACCCAGTACTTC. It codes for CSARATSSSLGGRTQYF.

At least ten counts were recorded for this clonotype. The chain has TRBV30 and TRBJ1-1; D possibly corresponds to TRBD1 (5 bases). From germline, CDR1 is GTSNPN and CDR2 SVGIG (reference sequence). Trimming removed 3 bases at V and 1 base at J, with 12 bases between. The CDR3 has 14 amino acids. The CDR3 DNA is TGTGCCTGGAGCGACGGGACCGAGAACACTGAAGCTTTCTTT. It translates to CAWSDGTENTEAFF.

This chain joins TRBV12-3 or TRBV12-4 and TRBJ1-2; D uncertain. This CDR3 is built from 12 residues. Trimming removed 5 bases from V and 6 bases from J, with 10 bases in between. The CDR3 is CASSPGRHGYTF. The CDR3 region has the DNA TGTGCCAGCAGTCCGGGCAGGCATGGCTACACCTTC.

This clonotype was picked up many times. The rearrangement joins TRBV9 to TRBJ1-2; weak D call: TRBD1 (5 bases). Trimming cost V 4 bases and J 8 bases, with 15 bases left between them. Germline-derived CDR1 and CDR2 are SGDLS and YYNGEE. This CDR3 is 13 amino acids long. The CDR3 coding sequence is TGTGCCAGCAGCACCGGGACCTTGTGGGGCTACACCTTC. Protein sequence: CASSTGTLWGYTF.

This clonotype came up a few times. The chain recombines TRBV25-1 with TRBJ2-5; the match to TRBD1 covers 12 bases. There are 16 residues in the CDR3. Trimming cost V 0 bases and J 5 bases; bases outside gene matches: 4. The V gene's germline CDR1 is MGHDK and CDR2 SYGVNS. The DNA for the CDR3 is TGTGCCAGCAGTGAATATGGGACAGGGGGCTCGGAGACCCAGTACTTC. It encodes CASSEYGTGGSETQYF.